These 7 T cell receptor beta chains originate from one sample sequenced in a study of T cell repertoires in cytomegalovirus infection. TCRdb called the reads again in MiXCR, with one record for every CDR3 protein. The sample carries about 460,000 distinct CDR3 sequences, roughly 12% recorded once. Sequencing was carried out using PBMCs. The receptor source for this set is a human donor in good health (CMV status not recorded). Some clones in this sample may be carry-over from other donors' samples.

This clonotype was found many times. This chain joins TRBV27 and TRBJ2-3; D possibly corresponds to TRBD1 (6 bases). Germline-derived CDR1 and CDR2 are MNHEY and SMNVEV (reference sequence). The ends were cut back, 5 bases at V and 7 bases at J, with 19 bases in the middle. This CDR3 is 15 amino acids long. CDR3 nucleotides: TGTGCCAGCAGTCCCACTACCGGACAGACCTATACGCAGTATTTT. This gives the protein CASSPTTGQTYTQYF.

This clonotype was counted at least ten times. The genes are TRBV20-1 and TRBJ1-5; 11 bases align to TRBD1. From germline, CDR1 is DFQATT and CDR2 SNEGSKA (reference sequence). Unmatched junction bases numbered 8, after V lost 0 bases and J lost 1 base. There are 18 residues in the CDR3. The CDR3 DNA follows: TGCAGTGCTAGAGATTTCAATGGGGACAGGGGGAGCAATCAGCCCCAGCATTTT. Translation gives CSARDFNGDRGSNQPQHF.

This clonotype has at least ten counts. The rearrangement uses TRBV7-8 and TRBJ2-1, with TRBD2 matching over 12 bases. Germline lookup yields CDR1 SGHVS and CDR2 FQNEAQ. The trim removed 0 bases at V and 12 bases at J, leaving 12 bases unmatched. This CDR3 has 17 residues. CDR3 bases: TGTGCCAGCAGCTTAGCCCTAGCGGGAGGGCAAGATTCTGTGCAGTTCTTC. Encoded protein: CASSLALAGGQDSVQFF.

This clonotype was seen more than once but under ten times. The rearrangement links TRBV9 to TRBJ2-3; 9 bases line up with TRBD1. V gave up 0 bases and J gave up 6 bases; unmatched junction bases: 5. Germline CDR1 SGDLS, CDR2 YYNGEE. The CDR3 has 15 residues. The CDR3 sequence is CASSVEGQGADTQYF. The CDR3 region has the DNA TGTGCCAGCAGCGTAGAGGGACAGGGAGCGGATACGCAGTATTTT.

In its sample, this clonotype was seen a few times. The chain's CDR3 is CSARAWEGVQGNEQFF. For the CDR3, the DNA is TGCAGTGCTAGGGCTTGGGAGGGGGTACAGGGCAATGAGCAGTTCTTC. This chain links TRBV20-1 with TRBJ2-1; the D gene is possibly TRBD2 (7 bases). Germline CDR1 DFQATT, CDR2 SNEGSKA (reference sequence). V shed 3 bases and J shed 6 bases, with 21 bases lying between them. The CDR3 sequence is 16 residues long.

This clonotype was picked up a small number of times. The chain couples TRBV29-1 to TRBJ1-2; 7 nucleotides match TRBD1. This CDR3 is 11 amino acids long. With V trimmed by 7 bases and J by 2 bases, 1 base remained unmatched. Germline CDR1 is SQVTM and CDR2 is ANQGSEA. The CDR3 nucleotides are TGCAGCGCGGGACAGAACTATGGCTACACCTTC. It encodes CSAGQNYGYTF.

This clonotype was seen more than once but under ten times. The genes are TRBV9 and TRBJ2-1, with a tentative D call TRBD2 (6 bases). CDR1 and CDR2 (germline): SGDLS, YYNGEE. Trimming stripped 3 bases from V and 4 bases from J, with 11 bases between. The length of the CDR3 is 14 residues. CDR3 coding DNA: TGTGCCAGCAGCGCGGCTGGGGGGTACAATGAGCAGTTCTTC. This translates into CASSAAGGYNEQFF.